The 31 T cell receptor beta chains reported below all come from one sample, sequenced in a study of T-cell memory formation after mild COVID-19. TCRdb recomputed calls from the 5' RACE reads with MiXCR, one row per CDR3 protein. The sample consists of nearly 350,000 distinct CDR3 sequences, 10% to 15% of them appearing once. Material for sequencing was PBMCs or a T cell subset sorted from them (not recorded which). The receptor set was obtained from a man aged 18 to 29 who had mild COVID-19 (a few samples of this study predate the infection). Cell type and time point are not known.

The chain joins TRBV4-2 to TRBJ2-5, with 10 bases matching TRBD2. This CDR3 has 17 residues. V was clipped by 0 bases and J by 9 bases; unmatched bases: 13. CDR1 is LGHNA and CDR2 is YNFKEQ in the germline V gene. CDR3 nucleotides: TGTGCCAGCAGCCAAGAAGCAGTTGGGGCTAGCGGGGGTTCCCAGTACTTC. Its protein product is CASSQEAVGASGGSQYF.

This clonotype has more than one count but fewer than ten. The chain uses TRBV19 and TRBJ2-1; 8 nucleotides line up with TRBD2. The trim removed 3 bases at V and 6 bases at J, leaving 13 bases unmatched. The CDR3 has 17 residues. Germline CDR1 reads LNHDA; CDR2 reads SQIVND (reference sequence). This CDR3 is CASSIALWRGVGNEQFF. The CDR3 nucleotides read TGTGCCAGTAGTATTGCCCTTTGGCGGGGGGTTGGCAATGAGCAGTTCTTC. Complete variable domain (other parts from reference TRBV19 and TRBJ2-1): DGGITQSPKYLFRKEGQNVTLSCEQNLNHDAMYWYRQDPGQGLRLIYYSQIVNDFQKGDIAEGYSVSREKKESFPLTVTSAQKNPTAFYLCASSIALWRGVGNEQFFGPGTRLTVL.

This chain links TRBV4-1 with TRBJ2-5; D is possibly TRBD1 or TRBD2 (5 bases each). The CDR3 consists of 15 residues. The ends were cut back, 3 bases at V and 5 bases at J, with 16 bases in the middle. In germline, CDR1 is MGHRA, CDR2 YSYEKL. The CDR3 region has the DNA TGCGCCAGCAGCCACCTCTTGGGACCAGTGGAGACCCAGTACTTC. Encoded protein: CASSHLLGPVETQYF.

This sequence joins TRBV21-1 and TRBJ2-7; TRBD1, the table's D call, lacks a check against the DNA. TRBV21-1 is recorded as a pseudogene. The CDR3 consists of 13 residues. Here the CDR3 reads CASSNGRIYEQYF. In nucleotides, the CDR3 is TGTGCCAGCAGCAATGGGCGGATCTACGAGCAGTACTTC.

Here the CDR3 DNA reads TGTGCCAGTAGTATAGCAGCACCCAGGGACTATGGCTACACCTTC. Protein: CASSIAAPRDYGYTF. The chain carries TRBV19 and TRBJ1-2, with D possibly matching TRBD1 (5 bases). The CDR3 contains 15 residues. The germline V gene encodes CDR1 LNHDA and CDR2 SQIVND (reference sequence). V was shortened by 1 base and J by 3 bases, with 12 bases between the two germline ends.

This clonotype was observed a handful of times. V is TRBV12-3 or TRBV12-4 and J is TRBJ1-1, with a tentative D call TRBD1 (5 bases). This CDR3 spans 14 amino acids. Trimming took off 6 bases at V and 6 bases at J, with 17 bases between the two ends. This CDR3 reads CASRSRAGRAEAFF. CDR3 DNA sequence: TGTGCCAGCAGGTCCCGAGCAGGGAGGGCTGAAGCTTTCTTT.

In this sample, this clonotype turned up many times. The J gene is TRBJ2-3, the V gene TRBV5-5; D remains ambiguous. The V and J ends lost 4 bases and 6 bases respectively, with 18 bases between them. This CDR3 contains 15 residues. Per the germline V gene, CDR1 is SGHKS and CDR2 is YYEKEE (reference sequence). For the CDR3, the DNA is TGTGCCAGCAGCCTGTACTTCCTACTGCGGGATACGCAGTATTTT. Its translation: CASSLYFLLRDTQYF.

In this sample, this clonotype turned up a few times. This chain joins TRBV6-2 or TRBV6-3 and TRBJ2-5; D is undetermined. The CDR3 has 12 amino acids. Germline CDR1 and CDR2: MNHEY and SVGEGT. Trimming took off 7 bases at V and 4 bases at J, with 10 bases between the two ends. The CDR3 DNA is TGTGCCAGCATCCAATTGGGAGAGACCCAGTACTTC. Translated, it gives CASIQLGETQYF.

The genes are TRBV4-3 and TRBJ2-5; D is unclear. This CDR3 is built from 16 residues. Germline loops: CDR1 LGHNA, CDR2 YSLEER. Trimming removed 0 bases at V and 2 bases at J, with 13 bases between. CDR3 in amino acids: CASSQDVWVGQETQYF. In DNA, the CDR3 is TGCGCCAGCAGCCAAGACGTTTGGGTGGGTCAAGAGACCCAGTACTTC.

Many counts were recorded for this clonotype. V gene TRBV12-3 or TRBV12-4 combines with J gene TRBJ2-1; no clear D gene. This CDR3 is 11 amino acids long. Trimming left V 6 bases short and J 6 bases short, with 6 bases between. CDR3 protein: CASRKVNEQFF. The CDR3 nucleotides read TGTGCCAGCAGGAAAGTCAATGAGCAGTTCTTC.

This clonotype appeared a few times. CDR3 sequence reads: CSARGGSAVMRGYTF. The CDR3 DNA reads TGCAGTGCTAGAGGCGGTTCGGCAGTAATGCGTGGCTACACCTTC. The genes are TRBV20-1 and TRBJ1-2; no clear D. With 1 base removed from V and 7 bases from J, the gap between germline ends came to 19 bases. This CDR3 has 15 residues. CDR1 is DFQATT and CDR2 is SNEGSKA in the germline V gene (reference sequence).

There are a few counts of this clonotype. The CDR3 is CAWSVPPLEQYF. As DNA, the CDR3 is TGTGCCTGGAGTGTACCTCCTCTAGAGCAGTACTTC. The V and J genes are TRBV30 and TRBJ2-7; D gene unclear. The CDR3 consists of 12 residues. V lost 0 bases, J lost 7 bases, and 10 bases lay in between. Germline-derived CDR1 and CDR2 are GTSNPN and SVGIG (reference sequence).

The rearrangement joins TRBV12-3 or TRBV12-4 to TRBJ1-2, with D possibly being TRBD1 (6 bases). Trimming removed 1 base at V and 8 bases at J, with 11 bases between. This CDR3 comprises 13 residues. CDR3 in amino acids: CASSLGAGDGYTF. The CDR3 region has the DNA TGTGCCAGCAGTTTAGGGGCAGGGGACGGCTACACCTTC.

In its sample, this clonotype was seen a few times. The chain couples TRBV20-1 to TRBJ2-1; 8 positions agree with TRBD2. In germline, CDR1 is DFQATT, CDR2 SNEGSKA (reference sequence). V shed 6 bases, J shed 8 bases, and the junction held 12 bases outside the gene matches. The CDR3 loop spans 14 amino acids. The CDR3 coding sequence is TGCAGTGCGGCCCCGGGAGGGGTCCGGGATGAGCAGTTCTTC. Its protein product is CSAAPGGVRDEQFF.

V gene TRBV7-2 combines with J gene TRBJ2-7; D is perhaps TRBD1 or TRBD2 (5 bases each). Per the germline V gene, CDR1 is SGHTA and CDR2 is FQGNSA. The CDR3 is 15 residues long. Trimming pared 1 base from V and 2 bases from J, leaving 12 bases between. For the CDR3, the DNA is TGTGCCAGCAGCTTAGAGAGGGGCAGTCCCTACGAGCAGTACTTC. The encoded protein is CASSLERGSPYEQYF. Using reference TRBV7-2 and TRBJ2-7 for the parts outside the CDR3, the full variable domain is GAGVSQSPSNKVTEKGKDVELRCDPISGHTALYWYRQSLGQGLEFLIYFQGNSAPDKSGLPSDRFSAERTGGSVSTLTIQRTQQEDSAVYLCASSLERGSPYEQYFGPGTRLTVT.

This clonotype was seen only a few times. The genes are TRBV7-6 and TRBJ2-5; 7 bases match TRBD1. V shed 5 bases and J 1 base; nucleotides not matched to a gene: 4. Looked up from germline, CDR1 is SGHVS and CDR2 is FNYEAQ. The CDR3 spans 14 residues. The CDR3 region is CASSGTAFQETQYF. The CDR3 nucleotides are TGTGCCAGCAGCGGGACAGCGTTCCAAGAGACCCAGTACTTC.

The sample holds a few counts of this clonotype. This chain uses TRBV5-5 with TRBJ2-3, with D perhaps TRBD1 or TRBD2 (5 bases each). The CDR3 length is 16 residues. CDR1 SGHKS and CDR2 YYEKEE come from the germline V gene (reference sequence). Between the trimmed V and J ends, which lost 0 bases and 0 bases, there was a span of 11 bases. CDR3 sequence: CASSLGDHPSTDTQYF. Here the CDR3 DNA reads TGTGCCAGCAGCTTGGGGGACCACCCAAGCACAGATACGCAGTATTTT.

This clonotype showed up just a few times. This chain joins TRBV18 and TRBJ2-1; D not certain. The germline V gene has CDR1 KGHSH and CDR2 LQKENI. Trimming removed 1 base from V and 5 bases from J, with 9 bases in between. CDR3 size: 14 residues. The CDR3 DNA is TGTGCCAGCTCACCACAGGGTTTCAACAATGAGCAGTTCTTC. Encoded protein: CASSPQGFNNEQFF.

The chain links TRBV30 to TRBJ2-2, with D perhaps given as TRBD1 or TRBD2 (5 bases each). Germline CDR1 GTSNPN, CDR2 SVGIG (reference sequence). V dropped 3 bases and J dropped 5 bases, with 19 bases sitting between them. The CDR3 totals 16 residues. The CDR3 here is CAWRRYAGAWTGELFF. The CDR3 DNA follows: TGTGCCTGGAGGAGATATGCCGGGGCATGGACCGGGGAGCTGTTTTTT.

In this sample, this clonotype turned up once. The chain links TRBV4-2 to TRBJ1-5; unclear D gene. Looked up from germline, CDR1 is LGHNA and CDR2 is YNFKEQ. The CDR3 spans 13 residues. Trimming took 0 bases from V and 7 from J, leaving 7 bases between them. CDR3 in DNA: TGTGCCAGCAGCCAAGAAGACTGGCAGCCCCAGCATTTT. It specifies CASSQEDWQPQHF.

The chain recombines TRBV4-3 with TRBJ2-2; D is unclear. Germline CDR1 LGHNA, CDR2 YSLEER. CDR3 length equals 16 residues. V lost 0 bases and J lost 2, with 10 bases in between. The CDR3 DNA reads TGCGCCAGCAGCCAAGAGGCCAGGCCTAACACCGGGGAGCTGTTTTTT. This translates into CASSQEARPNTGELFF.

The chain links TRBV7-8 to TRBJ2-7; tentatively, D is TRBD2 (6 bases). V was trimmed by 5 bases and J by 3 bases, leaving 14 bases between them. This CDR3 has 14 residues. The germline V gene has CDR1 SGHVS and CDR2 FQNEAQ. The CDR3 here is CASSAGPAYYEQYV. CDR3 DNA: TGTGCCAGCAGCGCGGGACCGGCCTACTACGAGCAGTACGTC.

This clonotype has more than one count but fewer than ten. The chain links TRBV7-8 to TRBJ2-7; D perhaps matches TRBD1 (6 bases). The CDR3 is 18 residues long. Germline V CDR1 and CDR2: SGHVS, FQNEAQ. V was clipped by 4 bases and J by 1 base, with 23 bases between them. This CDR3 reads CASSSPRGQSPPSYEQYV. Written as DNA, the CDR3 is TGTGCCAGCAGCTCCCCCAGGGGCCAATCGCCCCCTTCCTACGAGCAGTACGTC.

V is TRBV28 and J is TRBJ1-4, with D perhaps matching TRBD1 (6 bases). The V gene lost 7 bases and the J gene lost 7 bases, with 10 bases spanning the gap. Looked up from germline, CDR1 is MDHEN and CDR2 is SYDVKM. This CDR3 region has 12 residues. CDR3 residues: CASKGGTEKLFF. In DNA, the CDR3 is TGTGCCAGCAAGGGGGGGACTGAAAAACTGTTTTTT.

This clonotype was observed at least ten times. The V call is TRBV4-3, the J call TRBJ1-3; D is possibly TRBD1 (5 bases). The CDR3 length is 13 residues. V dropped 8 bases and J dropped 3 bases, with 11 bases sitting between them. The germline V gene has CDR1 LGHNA and CDR2 YSLEER. The CDR3 DNA reads TGCGCCAGCCTCCGGAGGGGTGGAAACACCATATATTTT. This translates into CASLRRGGNTIYF.

This clonotype was recorded a few times. The rearrangement uses TRBV9 and TRBJ2-5, with D perhaps assigned TRBD1 or TRBD2 (5 bases each). CDR1 is SGDLS, CDR2 YYNGEE, per germline. V was cut by 1 base and J by 1 base, with 8 bases left in between. The CDR3 runs 14 residues. CDR3 nucleotides: TGTGCCAGCAGCGTACAGGGACCCCAAGAGACCCAGTACTTC. As protein: CASSVQGPQETQYF.

This clonotype was seen a few times. V gene TRBV5-4 combines with J gene TRBJ2-2; D is uncertain. Germline CDR1 is SGHNT and CDR2 is YYREEE (reference sequence). The CDR3 loop spans 13 amino acids. The V end lost 4 bases, the J end lost 4 bases, and 8 bases lay between the germline ends. The CDR3 protein is CASSAVATGELFF. CDR3 nucleotide sequence: TGTGCCAGCAGCGCCGTGGCCACCGGGGAGCTGTTTTTT. Full variable domain (missing parts from reference TRBV5-4 and TRBJ2-2): ETGVTQSPTHLIKTRGQQVTLRCSSQSGHNTVSWYQQALGQGPQFIFQYYREEENGRGNFPPRFSGLQFPNYSSELNVNALELDDSALYLCASSAVATGELFFGEGSRLTVL.

This sequence joins TRBV4-3 and TRBJ1-4; 10 bases agree with TRBD1. Germline V CDR1 and CDR2: LGHNA, YSLEER. V gave up 1 base and J gave up 7 bases; unmatched junction bases: 3. This CDR3 is built from 15 residues. The CDR3 here is CASSQAWTGGEKLFF. The CDR3 nucleotides read TGCGCCAGCAGCCAAGCTTGGACAGGGGGTGAAAAACTGTTTTTT.

The chain combines TRBV4-1 with TRBJ2-7, with 7 bases that match TRBD1. J lost 3 bases, V lost 1 base, and 6 bases had no gene match. This CDR3 comprises 15 residues. Looked up from germline, CDR1 is MGHRA and CDR2 is YSYEKL. DNA for the CDR3: TGCGCCAGCAGCCAAGCGGGACAGCAAAACTACGAGCAGTACTTC. Its translation is CASSQAGQQNYEQYF.

This clonotype was counted between two and nine times. V usage is TRBV6-2 or TRBV6-3 and J usage is TRBJ1-2; D might be TRBD1 (6 bases). Between the trimmed V and J ends, which lost 2 bases and 12 bases, there was a span of 13 bases. Germline CDR1 MNHEY, CDR2 SVGEGT. The length of the CDR3 is 12 residues. The CDR3 spells CASSYGGLGDTF. As DNA, the CDR3 is TGTGCCAGCAGTTACGGGGGCCTAGGCGACACCTTC.

This clonotype was seen repeatedly, ten times or more. The V and J genes are TRBV7-6 and TRBJ2-7; 7 bases map to TRBD2. The germline CDR1 and CDR2 sequences are SGHVS and FNYEAQ. CDR3 length: 14 residues. V dropped 6 bases and J dropped 2; count of bases not matched to a gene: 7. Written as DNA, the CDR3 is TGTGCCAGCAGTCCTATGAGCGGGGCCTACGAGCAGTACGTC. Its protein is CASSPMSGAYEQYV.